One sample yielded the 27 T cell receptor beta chains listed below, sequenced in a study of post-analysis software for immune sequencing data. General study points: The five TRBV segments detected at higher frequency in patients than in controls included TRBV5-6, TRBV5-1 and TRBV20-1.

The antigens for these receptors are not known. Each TCR beta cDNA library carried unique molecular identifiers. In TCRdb, the PCR reads were re-called with MiXCR into one record per CDR3 protein. The sample has 650,000 to 850,000 distinct CDR3 sequences, approximately 53% seen once. The sample consisted of blood. Receptor source: a girl aged 5-17 years with multiple sclerosis.

This chain uses TRBV3-1 with TRBJ1-5; a possible D gene is TRBD1 (6 bases). Trimming left V 7 bases short and J 4 bases short, with 17 bases between. The CDR3 is 15 residues long. Germline V gene lookup returns CDR1 LGHDT and CDR2 YNNKEL (reference sequence). CDR3 sequence: CASIPGEGENQPQHF. The CDR3, as DNA: TGTGCCAGCATCCCCGGTGAGGGGGAGAATCAGCCCCAGCATTTT.

This chain links TRBV5-1 with TRBJ1-1; no firm D call. V was trimmed by 4 bases and J by 2 bases, leaving 9 bases between them. Germline CDR1 is SGHRS and CDR2 is YFSETQ. This CDR3 has 13 residues. CDR3 in amino acids: CASSPEDNTEAFF. The CDR3 nucleotides are TGCGCCAGCAGCCCGGAGGACAACACTGAAGCTTTCTTT. Full variable domain (missing parts from reference TRBV5-1 and TRBJ1-1): KAGVTQTPRYLIKTRGQQVTLSCSPISGHRSVSWYQQTPGQGLQFLFEYFSETQRNKGNFPGRFSGRQFSNSRSEMNVSTLELGDSALYLCASSPEDNTEAFFGQGTRLTVV.

In its sample, this clonotype was seen a few times. The chain joins TRBV29-1 to TRBJ2-1; no clear D. The V end lost 1 base, the J end lost 8 bases, and 12 bases lay between the germline ends. Germline V CDR1 and CDR2: SQVTM, ANQGSEA. The CDR3 has 13 residues. Written as DNA, the CDR3 is TGCAGCGTTGAAGGGGTAGTTAGGCATGAGCAGTTCTTC. Translating it yields CSVEGVVRHEQFF.

This clonotype was observed a few times. J is TRBJ2-3 and V is TRBV6-4, with 7 bases aligning to TRBD2. This CDR3 region has 13 residues. CDR1 is MRHNA, CDR2 SNTAGT, per germline. J was trimmed by 8 bases and V by 3 bases; bases with no gene match: 5. The CDR3 DNA is TGTGCCAGCAGTGAAGGGAGGGCCGCTACGCAGTATTTT. Translation: CASSEGRAATQYF.

The chain recombines TRBV10-3 with TRBJ1-1, with TRBD1 as a possible D gene (5 bases). The CDR3 runs to 18 residues. Trimming left V 6 bases short and J 2 bases short, with 25 bases between. Germline V gene lookup returns CDR1 ENHRY and CDR2 SYGVKD. In DNA, the CDR3 is TGTGCCATCAGCACTAGACAGTCCCAAGCCAGACAAAACACTGAAGCTTTCTTT. Translating gives CAISTRQSQARQNTEAFF.

The chain joins TRBV11-2 to TRBJ2-5; 9 nucleotides align to TRBD1. The CDR3 runs 16 residues. The V gene's germline CDR1 is SGHAT and CDR2 FQNNGV. V lost 5 bases to trimming and J lost 5 bases; unmatched junction nucleotides: 12. The CDR3 region is CASSVNRDRETETQYF. As DNA, the CDR3 is TGTGCCAGCAGCGTAAATAGGGACAGGGAGACGGAGACCCAGTACTTC. Using reference TRBV11-2 and TRBJ2-5 for the parts outside the CDR3, the full variable domain is EAGVAQSPRYKIIEKRQSVAFWCNPISGHATLYWYQQILGQGPKLLIQFQNNGVVDDSQLPKDRFSAERLKGVDSTLKIQPAKLEDSAVYLCASSVNRDRETETQYFGPGTRLLVL.

This clonotype showed up just a few times. In DNA, the CDR3 is TGTGCCAGCAGCTTGACTCGCTCCTACGAGCAGTACTTC. Translation gives CASSLTRSYEQYF. The chain links TRBV7-2 to TRBJ2-7; D is unresolved. The CDR3 loop spans 13 amino acids. Deletions cut 3 bases from V and 0 bases from J, with 6 bases between. CDR1 is SGHTA, CDR2 FQGNSA, per germline.

CDR3 sequence reads: CASRTPTQGSSSYNEQFF. CDR3 DNA sequence: TGTGCCAGCCGTACCCCCACACAGGGGTCGAGCTCCTACAATGAGCAGTTCTTC. The chain joins TRBV2 to TRBJ2-1; TRBD1 matches 7 bases. Trimming removed 8 bases from V and 0 bases from J; junction bases left unmatched: 16. The germline V gene has CDR1 SNHLY and CDR2 FYNNEI. This CDR3 has 18 amino acids.

This chain joins TRBV29-1 and TRBJ2-4, with TRBD2 matching 7 bases. The tail of the sequence fits TRBJ2-7 better, so the J call may be wrong. From germline, CDR1 is SQVTM and CDR2 ANQGSEA. The CDR3 has 11 amino acids. CDR3: CSVGGLVEQYF. The CDR3 DNA is TGCAGCGTGGGAGGGTTGGTCGAGCAGTACTTC.

The chain links TRBV7-3 to TRBJ1-2; D remains unclear. Germline V gene lookup returns CDR1 SGHTA and CDR2 FQGTGA. The CDR3 is 15 amino acids. The germline V and J ends were trimmed by 4 bases and 4 bases, with 16 bases remaining between them. In nucleotides, the CDR3 is TGTGCCAGCAGCTCCACCGGTCCGGGAATCTATGGCTACACCTTC. This encodes CASSSTGPGIYGYTF.

This chain's CDR3 is CASSLVAIAGNEQFF. CDR3 bases: TGCGCCAGCAGCTTGGTGGCAATCGCGGGCAATGAGCAGTTCTTC. The V and J genes are TRBV5-1 and TRBJ2-1; D possibly corresponds to TRBD2 (5 bases). CDR1 is SGHRS and CDR2 is YFSETQ in the germline V gene. Trimming took 0 bases from V and 6 from J, leaving 13 bases between them. The CDR3 covers 15 residues.

This clonotype appeared a few times. The chain links TRBV20-1 to TRBJ2-7, with TRBD2 identical over 8 bases. Germline CDR1 is DFQATT and CDR2 is SNEGSKA (reference sequence). The ends lost 3 bases at V and 3 bases at J; junction bases unmatched: 10. This CDR3 is 15 amino acids long. For the CDR3, the DNA is TGCAGTGCTAGCCCGACTAGCGCCGTCCTCTACGAGCAGTACTTC. This sequence encodes CSASPTSAVLYEQYF.

The chain couples TRBV5-1 to TRBJ2-1; perhaps TRBD2 as D (5 bases). CDR3 length equals 15 residues. Trimming took 0 bases from V and 8 from J, leaving 15 bases between them. Germline CDR1 and CDR2: SGHRS and YFSETQ. CDR3 coding DNA: TGCGCCAGCAGCTTGGCGTCTAGCCGTACGGATGAGCAGTTCTTC. Protein product: CASSLASSRTDEQFF.

This chain joins TRBV20-1 and TRBJ2-5; D is possibly TRBD1 (6 bases). The DNA matches TRBJ2-7 better at its end, which makes the J call doubtful. CDR1 DFQATT and CDR2 SNEGSKA come from the germline V gene (reference sequence). The CDR3 is 16 amino acids. CDR3 loop: CSARGRSGDGAYEQYF. In nucleotides, the CDR3 is TGCAGTGCTAGAGGGCGCTCAGGGGACGGAGCCTACGAGCAGTACTTC.

The V call is TRBV4-1, the J call TRBJ2-5, with D possibly called TRBD1 or TRBD2 (5 bases each). Trimming removed 0 bases at V and 13 bases at J, with 15 bases between. Germline V gene data show CDR1 as MGHRA and CDR2 as YSYEKL. The CDR3 runs 13 residues. CDR3 region: CASSQDPSGRLYF. For the CDR3, the DNA is TGCGCCAGCAGCCAAGATCCGTCGGGACGACTGTACTTC.

Only one count was recorded for this clonotype. The CDR3 DNA is TGCGCCAGCAGCTTGGAAAGGGGGACTATTTGGGGCGAGCAGTACTTC. Translated, it gives CASSLERGTIWGEQYF. This rearrangement joins TRBV5-1 to TRBJ2-7; D is possibly TRBD2 (7 bases). V was cut by 0 bases and J by 6 bases, with 19 bases left in between. Germline assignment: CDR1 SGHRS and CDR2 YFSETQ. The CDR3 loop spans 16 amino acids.

This chain links TRBV20-1 with TRBJ2-5, with 10 nucleotides matching TRBD2. Germline V CDR1 and CDR2: DFQATT, SNEGSKA (reference sequence). CDR3 length: 14 amino acids. The J segment lost 3 bases and the V segment lost 3 bases, leaving 4 bases of the junction unmatched. The CDR3 loop is CSASRLAGKETQYF. CDR3 coding DNA: TGCAGTGCTAGTAGACTAGCGGGTAAAGAGACCCAGTACTTC.

V gene TRBV11-2 combines with J gene TRBJ2-3, with TRBD2 matching 8 bases. The CDR3 loop spans 16 amino acids. Trimming cost V 3 bases and J 3 bases; bases outside gene matches: 8. Germline CDR1 SGHAT, CDR2 FQNNGV. The CDR3 coding sequence is TGTGCCAGCAGCTTTCGGGGGGGCCGGTTGACAGATACGCAGTATTTT. This sequence encodes CASSFRGGRLTDTQYF.

This clonotype was counted only a few times. The CDR3 loop reads CASSLTRGLQETQYF. CDR3 in DNA: TGCGCCAGCAGCTTGACCCGGGGCCTCCAAGAGACCCAGTACTTC. This chain connects TRBV5-1 to TRBJ2-5; D could derive from TRBD1 or TRBD2 (5 bases each). Germline-derived CDR1 and CDR2 are SGHRS and YFSETQ. The CDR3 totals 15 residues. V was clipped by 1 base and J by 1 base, with 11 bases between them.

There are a few counts of this clonotype. The CDR3 DNA is TGCAGTGCTAGAGAGCGCGCCGGGACTAGCGGCGAGCAGTACTTC. Its protein product is CSARERAGTSGEQYF. The chain employs TRBV20-1 and TRBJ2-7; 11 bases fit TRBD2. The CDR3 runs 15 residues. Germline values: CDR1 DFQATT, CDR2 SNEGSKA (reference sequence). Unmatched junction bases numbered 7, after V lost 0 bases and J lost 6 bases.

CDR3 in DNA: TGTGCCACCAGTGATTCAGGGCCTAGCTCCTACAATGAGCAGTTCTTC. It codes for CATSDSGPSSYNEQFF. The chain is built from TRBV24-1 and TRBJ2-1, with D possibly matching TRBD1 (5 bases). This CDR3 contains 16 residues. With 2 bases removed from V and 0 bases from J, the gap between germline ends came to 10 bases. Germline CDR1 KGHDR, CDR2 SFDVKD.

The chain has TRBV7-9 and TRBJ1-4, with D possibly being TRBD1 (6 bases). Germline V lookup: CDR1 SEHNR, CDR2 FQNEAQ (reference sequence). V shed 5 bases and J shed 0 bases, with 10 bases lying between them. The CDR3 is made up of 15 amino acids. CDR3 DNA sequence: TGTGCCAGCAGCCAACAGGGTCCAACTAATGAAAAACTGTTTTTT. It encodes CASSQQGPTNEKLFF.

The rearrangement joins TRBV5-1 to TRBJ2-4; D might be TRBD1 (6 bases). This CDR3 is built from 14 residues. Per the germline V gene, CDR1 is SGHRS and CDR2 is YFSETQ. Trimming took off 0 bases at V and 5 bases at J, with 9 bases between the two ends. The chain's CDR3 is CASSLARGENIQYF. The CDR3 nucleotides are TGCGCCAGCAGCTTGGCCAGGGGCGAAAACATTCAGTACTTC.

The gene calls are TRBV27 and TRBJ2-7; TRBD2 is a possible D gene (6 bases). The length of the CDR3 is 12 residues. V was clipped by 10 bases and J by 0 bases, with 10 bases between them. Germline assignment: CDR1 MNHEY and CDR2 SMNVEV (reference sequence). For the CDR3, the DNA is TGTGCCACACGCGGGAACTCCTACGAGCAGTACTTC. This translates into CATRGNSYEQYF.

V and J are TRBV5-1 and TRBJ1-2, with D unresolved. V was clipped by 1 base and J by 2 bases, with 9 bases between them. The CDR3 is made up of 14 amino acids. Per the germline V gene, CDR1 is SGHRS and CDR2 is YFSETQ. The CDR3 DNA reads TGCGCCAGCAGCTTGTTCACAGCGAACTATGGCTACACCTTC. This codes for CASSLFTANYGYTF.

The rearrangement links TRBV28 to TRBJ2-3; D not certain. The CDR3 is made up of 12 amino acids. Germline lookup yields CDR1 MDHEN and CDR2 SYDVKM. The germline V and J ends were trimmed by 5 bases and 6 bases, with 9 bases remaining between them. CDR3 sequence: CASSLLWDTQYF. The CDR3, as DNA: TGTGCCAGCAGTCTTCTTTGGGATACGCAGTATTTT.

This chain joins TRBV7-9 and TRBJ2-2; D unresolved. Germline V gives CDR1 SEHNR, CDR2 FQNEAQ (reference sequence). The CDR3 consists of 14 residues. V was pared by 2 bases and J by 4 bases, with 8 bases between. The CDR3 spells CASSLTRSTGELFF. The CDR3 DNA sequence: TGTGCCAGCAGCTTAACGCGGAGCACCGGGGAGCTGTTTTTT. The variable domain in full, with the rest retrieved from reference TRBV7-9 and TRBJ2-2, is DTGVSQNPRHKITKRGQNVTFRCDPISEHNRLYWYRQTLGQGPEFLTYFQNEAQLEKSRLLSDRFSAERPKGSFSTLEIQRTEQGDSAMYLCASSLTRSTGELFFGEGSRLTVL.